Following are 24 T cell receptor beta chains from one sample sequenced in a study of blood T cell repertoires in COVID-19. Libraries were prepared by immunoSEQ multiplex PCR; TCRdb keeps only in-frame clonotypes and omits some of them. The repertoire holds roughly 250,000 clones, around 89% seen once, with over 3.5% in the top ten. The material sequenced was peripheral blood. The source is a middle-aged woman with acute or convalescent COVID-19.

The J gene is TRBJ2-1, the V gene TRBV9, with TRBD1 identical over 7 bases. The ends lost 0 bases at V and 6 bases at J; junction bases unmatched: 6. CDR1 and CDR2 from the germline V gene are SGDLS and YYNGEE. The CDR3 loop spans 15 amino acids. CDR3 nucleotides: TGTGCCAGCAGCGTAGGAAGGGGGCCAACCAATGAGCAGTTCTTC. Amino acid sequence: CASSVGRGPTNEQFF.

The chain carries TRBV7-2 and TRBJ2-3; 7 bases line up with TRBD2. Losses at the gene ends were 1 base for V and 2 bases for J; bases not matched to a gene: 6. CDR1 and CDR2 from the germline V gene are SGHTA and FQGNSA. The CDR3 loop spans 16 amino acids. This chain's CDR3 is CASSLVGLAATDTQYF. Written as DNA, the CDR3 is TGTGCCAGCAGCTTAGTGGGTCTAGCGGCCACAGATACGCAGTATTTT.

The chain carries TRBV27 and TRBJ1-5; tentatively, D is TRBD1 (5 bases). Germline V gene data show CDR1 as MNHEY and CDR2 as SMNVEV (reference sequence). The CDR3 contains 16 residues. V was trimmed by 9 bases and J by 0 bases, leaving 18 bases between them. The CDR3 region is CASRTGDLYSNQPQHF. Written as DNA, the CDR3 is TGTGCCAGTAGAACGGGGGACCTCTATAGCAATCAGCCCCAGCATTTT.

The CDR3 bases are TGTGCCAGCAGCCCTACTAGCGGGGGGCGGAAGGACTACGAGCAGTACGTC. The encoded protein is CASSPTSGGRKDYEQYV. The chain combines TRBV6-4 with TRBJ2-7; 12 bases are shared with TRBD2. CDR1 is MRHNA and CDR2 is SNTAGT in the germline V gene. V was pared by 6 bases and J by 3 bases, with 12 bases of the junction left unmatched. This CDR3 is built from 17 residues.

The chain employs TRBV7-9 and TRBJ2-5; 9 nucleotides align to TRBD1. The V gene end was trimmed by 5 bases and the J gene end by 5 bases; junction bases not matched to a gene: 6. The CDR3 runs to 14 residues. CDR1 and CDR2 (germline): SEHNR, FQNEAQ (reference sequence). The CDR3 is CASSAPTGGETQYF. The CDR3 DNA reads TGTGCCAGCAGCGCACCGACAGGGGGTGAGACCCAGTACTTC.

The chain joins TRBV19 to TRBJ1-2; 10 bases are shared with TRBD1. V lost 5 bases and J lost 3; bases outside the gene matches: 6. The germline gives CDR1 LNHDA, CDR2 SQIVND (reference sequence). This CDR3 comprises 15 residues. CDR3 bases: TGTGCCAGTAGTCCCCGGGACAGGGGTGACTATGGCTACACCTTC. Its protein is CASSPRDRGDYGYTF.

This clone showed up just a few times. This CDR3 reads CASSHQNLIGSHEQFF. The CDR3 nucleotides are TGCGCCAGCAGCCACCAAAATCTGATAGGTAGCCATGAGCAGTTCTTC. The chain has TRBV4-1 and TRBJ2-1; unclear D gene. This CDR3 comprises 16 residues. V lost 3 bases and J lost 8, with 20 bases in between. Germline lookup yields CDR1 MGHRA and CDR2 YSYEKL.

The chain couples TRBV3-1 (or the pseudogene TRBV3-2) to TRBJ1-6; the D gene is possibly TRBD1 (5 bases). The V end lost 0 bases, the J end lost 9 bases, and 18 bases lay between the germline ends. The CDR3 is made up of 17 amino acids. CDR1 is LGHDT and CDR2 is YNNKEL in the germline V gene (reference sequence). CDR3 bases: TGTGCCAGCAGCCAAGAGGGGGTCGGGGGAGGCGCTTCACCCCTCCACTTT. Its translation: CASSQEGVGGGASPLHF.

The V gene is TRBV2, the J gene TRBJ2-5; TRBD2 matches 13 bases. Per the germline V gene, CDR1 is SNHLY and CDR2 is FYNNEI. The CDR3 covers 15 residues. Trimming took 4 bases from V and 5 from J; bases not matched to a gene: 4. Here the CDR3 reads CASSVGLAGTETQYF. CDR3 DNA sequence: TGTGCCAGCAGTGTGGGACTAGCGGGGACGGAGACCCAGTACTTC.

The chain is built from TRBV7-7 and TRBJ1-3; TRBD1 aligns across 9 bases. The ends lost 4 bases at V and 6 bases at J; junction bases unmatched: 4. The germline V gene encodes CDR1 SSHAT and CDR2 FNYEAQ (reference sequence). CDR3 size: 14 residues. The CDR3 DNA follows: TGTGCCAGCAGCTGGGACAGGGATAAAAACACCATATATTTT. Its protein is CASSWDRDKNTIYF.

The V and J genes are TRBV18 and TRBJ1-2; unclear D gene. CDR1 is KGHSH and CDR2 is LQKENI in the germline V gene. The CDR3 covers 12 residues. Trimming pared 0 bases from V and 7 bases from J, leaving 6 bases between. DNA for the CDR3: TGTGCCAGCTCACCACCGGAGAGTGGCTACACCTTC. This codes for CASSPPESGYTF.

The chain links TRBV9 to TRBJ1-1; tentatively, D is TRBD1 (6 bases). CDR1 and CDR2 (germline): SGDLS, YYNGEE. This CDR3 comprises 13 residues. V was trimmed by 4 bases and J by 10 bases, leaving 17 bases between them. For the CDR3, the DNA is TGTGCCAGCAGCCCGGCAGGGGCGGATGTAGCTTTCTTT. It specifies CASSPAGADVAFF.

This clone has only one observation. The CDR3 protein is CASSPLEATEAFF. The CDR3 bases are TGTGCCAGCTCACCACTTGAGGCCACTGAAGCTTTCTTT. The chain is built from TRBV18 and TRBJ1-1; D unresolved. The CDR3 extends over 13 amino acids. Germline assignment: CDR1 KGHSH and CDR2 LQKENI. V lost 1 base to trimming and J lost 4 bases, with 7 bases between them.

V and J are TRBV10-2 and TRBJ2-3, with 16 positions matching TRBD2. The J segment lost 3 bases and the V segment lost 6 bases, leaving 6 bases of the junction unmatched. The germline gives CDR1 WSHSY, CDR2 SAAADI. This CDR3 spans 17 amino acids. DNA for the CDR3: TGCGCCAGCAGGGGACTAGCGGGGGGGCCGGAGACAGATACGCAGTATTTT. Translated: CASRGLAGGPETDTQYF.

This chain connects TRBV9 to TRBJ2-3; 7 nucleotides match TRBD2. Trimming took 0 bases from V and 4 from J; bases not matched to a gene: 8. The CDR3 runs 16 residues. Looked up from germline, CDR1 is SGDLS and CDR2 is YYNGEE. The CDR3 loop is CASSVEGGGGPDTQYF. CDR3 coding DNA: TGTGCCAGCAGCGTAGAAGGCGGGGGTGGTCCAGATACGCAGTATTTT.

V is TRBV15 and J is TRBJ1-4; 8 bases fit TRBD1. The CDR3 is 16 amino acids. V was pared by 4 bases and J by 8 bases, with 12 bases of the junction left unmatched. CDR1 and CDR2 from the germline V gene are LNHNV and YYDKDF (reference sequence). Here the CDR3 DNA reads TGTGCCACCAGCACGTTAGGAGGCAGGGGGCGCGAAAAACTGTTTTTT. Translation: CATSTLGGRGREKLFF.

The rearrangement joins TRBV6-5 to TRBJ1-1; possibly TRBD1 for D (5 bases). This CDR3 region has 11 residues. The V gene's germline CDR1 is MNHEY and CDR2 SVGAGI. V was trimmed by 4 bases and J by 11 bases, leaving 11 bases between them. The CDR3 DNA is TGTGCCAGCAGTTTGGACAATTCGGCTTTCTTT. Encoded protein: CASSLDNSAFF.

The chain joins TRBV10-1 to TRBJ1-1; TRBD1 might be the D (5 bases). V was trimmed by 4 bases and J by 1 base, leaving 16 bases between them. Germline V lookup: CDR1 WNHNN, CDR2 SYGVQD (reference sequence). The CDR3 totals 16 residues. The CDR3 region has the DNA TGCGCCAGCAGTGCCCGGTGGGGCGCAAGGAACACTGAAGCTTTCTTT. Amino acid sequence: CASSARWGARNTEAFF.

CDR3 amino acids: CASSDSKLVGQKSSGANVLTF. The CDR3 coding sequence is TGTGCCAGCAGTGACTCGAAGTTGGTGGGACAGAAATCCTCTGGGGCCAACGTCCTGACTTTC. The chain is built from TRBV6-4 and TRBJ2-6; TRBD1 aligns across 7 bases. Germline trimming cut 0 bases from V and 0 bases from J; bases unmatched to any gene: 14. The CDR3 contains 21 residues. Germline CDR1 is MRHNA and CDR2 is SNTAGT.

The chain links TRBV9 to TRBJ2-1; perhaps TRBD2 as D (5 bases). The V gene lost 4 bases and the J gene lost 7 bases, with 12 bases spanning the gap. This CDR3 has 13 amino acids. The germline V gene encodes CDR1 SGDLS and CDR2 YYNGEE. CDR3 in DNA: TGTGCCAGCAGCCCAACAACGGGGAATGAGCAGTTCTTC. Translating it yields CASSPTTGNEQFF.

The CDR3 protein is CASSEATDTYGYTF. CDR3 nucleotides: TGTGCCAGCAGTGAAGCCACAGATACCTATGGCTACACCTTC. The V gene is TRBV6-1, the J gene TRBJ1-2; D is uncertain. Germline V gives CDR1 MNHNS, CDR2 SASEGT. The CDR3 totals 14 residues. Trimming cost V 0 bases and J 4 bases, with 9 bases left between them.

CDR3 residues: CASSPPRGGAYNEQFF. CDR3 bases: TGTGCCAGCTCACCCCCCCGCGGGGGGGCCTACAATGAGCAGTTCTTC. The genes are TRBV18 and TRBJ2-1; TRBD2 aligns across 9 bases. V shed 3 bases, J shed 2 bases, and the junction held 5 bases outside the gene matches. CDR1 and CDR2 (germline): KGHSH, LQKENI. The CDR3 runs to 16 residues.

This sequence joins TRBV6-5 and TRBJ1-4, with D tentatively TRBD1 (5 bases). This CDR3 is 15 amino acids long. Germline CDR1 MNHEY, CDR2 SVGAGI. The ends were cut back, 2 bases at V and 7 bases at J, with 14 bases in the middle. The CDR3 DNA is TGTGCCAGCAGTTACGGGGACCGCGGGAGTGAAAAACTGTTTTTT. Translating gives CASSYGDRGSEKLFF.

The chain combines TRBV6-2 or TRBV6-3 with TRBJ1-2, with a weak D call TRBD1 (5 bases). Trimming removed 5 bases from V and 1 base from J, with 8 bases in between. CDR1 is MNHEY and CDR2 is SVGEGT in the germline V gene. The CDR3 has 13 amino acids. For the CDR3, the DNA is TGTGCCAGCAGTCCCCAGGGTAACTATGGCTACACCTTC. The encoded protein is CASSPQGNYGYTF.